Below are 13 T cell receptor beta chains sequenced from a single sample in a study of CD8 T cell repertoires and HIV-1 epitope variants. The antigens of these receptors remain unknown. The data were produced by immunoSEQ multiplex PCR, yet TCRdb's version contains in-frame clones alone and is incomplete. Of 4,500 to 7,000 clones listed, approximately 66% were seen once; the top ten hold around 45%. The sequenced sample was cultured CD8+ T cells derived from PBMCs. These receptors were taken from a male donor with HIV.

The chain's CDR3 is CAVSGGVSGNQPQHF. The CDR3 DNA sequence: TGTGCGGTTTCAGGGGGGGTGTCGGGCAATCAGCCCCAGCATTTT. The chain carries TRBV28 and TRBJ1-5; TRBD1 aligns across 7 bases. Germline V gives CDR1 MDHEN, CDR2 SYDVKM. The CDR3 consists of 15 residues.

The chain joins TRBV5-5 to TRBJ1-2, with D possibly TRBD1 on 5 matching bases. CDR3 length equals 15 residues. Germline V lookup: CDR1 SGHKS, CDR2 YYEKEE (reference sequence). Trimming left V 4 bases short and J 0 bases short, with 13 bases between. The CDR3 nucleotides read TGTGCCAGCAGCCCGGGGGATTCTCCTAACTATGGCTACACCTTC. Protein sequence: CASSPGDSPNYGYTF.

In its sample, this clone was seen a few times. The chain uses TRBV4-3 and TRBJ1-5, with TRBD1 as a possible D gene (5 bases). Germline CDR1 LGHNA, CDR2 YSLEER. Trimming took off 0 bases at V and 7 bases at J, with 13 bases between the two ends. The CDR3 is made up of 15 amino acids. CDR3 protein: CASSQDGTSRQPQHF. The CDR3 DNA reads TGCGCCAGCAGCCAAGATGGGACCTCTCGGCAGCCCCAGCATTTT.

This chain links TRBV6-6 with TRBJ2-5, with 7 bases identical to TRBD2. The V gene's germline CDR1 is MNHNY and CDR2 SVGAGI (reference sequence). This CDR3 spans 16 amino acids. V shed 6 bases, J shed 5 bases, and the junction held 15 bases outside the gene matches. CDR3 residues: CASSRALGEGRETQYF. The CDR3, as DNA: TGTGCCAGCAGCCGAGCTTTGGGGGAGGGCCGTGAGACCCAGTACTTC.

This chain uses TRBV19 with TRBJ1-1; D might be TRBD1 (5 bases). The germline CDR1 and CDR2 sequences are LNHDA and SQIVND (reference sequence). The length of the CDR3 is 18 residues. V gave up 6 bases and J gave up 2 bases, with 25 bases separating them. This chain's CDR3 is CASRDAGRDQTHNTEAFF. Written as DNA, the CDR3 is TGTGCCAGTAGAGACGCAGGGAGGGACCAAACCCATAACACTGAAGCTTTCTTT.

J is TRBJ2-7 and V is TRBV5-4; D not certain. The CDR3 has 11 residues. With 0 bases removed from V and 6 bases from J, the gap between germline ends came to 4 bases. Germline V CDR1 and CDR2: SGHNT, YYREEE (reference sequence). The CDR3 nucleotides are TGTGCCAGCAGCTTGGGTGGCGAGCAGTACTTC. Its protein is CASSLGGEQYF. The whole variable domain, remainder taken from reference TRBV5-4 and TRBJ2-7, is ETGVTQSPTHLIKTRGQQVTLRCSSQSGHNTVSWYQQALGQGPQFIFQYYREEENGRGNFPPRFSGLQFPNYSSELNVNALELDDSALYLCASSLGGEQYFGPGTRLTVT.

CDR3 nucleotide sequence: TGTGCCAGCAGTTCGACCTTGGGACAGAACACTGAAGCTTTCTTT. Its protein is CASSSTLGQNTEAFF. The chain is built from TRBV7-8 and TRBJ1-1, with TRBD1 as a possible D gene (6 bases). The CDR3 sequence is 15 residues long. Trimming pared 6 bases from V and 1 base from J, leaving 15 bases between. CDR1 and CDR2 (germline): SGHVS, FQNEAQ.

This chain joins TRBV6-5 and TRBJ2-3, with D perhaps TRBD2 (5 bases). Germline V gives CDR1 MNHEY, CDR2 SVGAGI. Trimming shortened V by 2 bases and J by 6 bases, and 15 bases separated the two germline ends. The CDR3 contains 15 residues. The CDR3 bases are TGTGCCAGCAGTTACAAGACTAACTCTTGGGATACGCAGTATTTT. The encoded protein is CASSYKTNSWDTQYF.

This chain joins TRBV27 and TRBJ1-5, with 7 bases aligning to TRBD1. After removal of 5 bases from V and 3 bases from J, the junction contained 7 bases not matched to a gene. Germline assignment: CDR1 MNHEY and CDR2 SMNVEV (reference sequence). The CDR3 covers 15 residues. The CDR3, as DNA: TGTGCCAGCAGTCCCGACAGGGTGTACAATCAGCCCCAGCATTTT. Translating gives CASSPDRVYNQPQHF.

The chain has TRBV28 and TRBJ1-3; 7 nucleotides align to TRBD1. The CDR3 is 18 residues long. Germline V gene sequence: CDR1 MDHEN, CDR2 SYDVKM. The junction had 9 bases not matched to a gene; V was cut back by 1 base and J by 0 bases. CDR3 DNA: TGTGCCAGCAGTTTATTACTCGCCGGGACAGACTCTGGAAACACCATATATTTT. This gives the protein CASSLLLAGTDSGNTIYF. Combining the CDR3 with reference TRBV28 and TRBJ1-3 gives the whole variable domain DVKVTQSSRYLVKRTGEKVFLECVQDMDHENMFWYRQDPGLGLRLIYFSYDVKMKEKGDIPEGYSVSREKKERFSLILESASTNQTSMYLCASSLLLAGTDSGNTIYFGEGSWLTVV.

The chain employs TRBV2 and TRBJ2-7; 11 bases align to TRBD1. Germline V gene data show CDR1 as SNHLY and CDR2 as FYNNEI. V lost 0 bases and J lost 7; bases outside the gene matches: 5. This CDR3 contains 15 residues. CDR3 in amino acids: CASSEAGQGAWEQYF. CDR3 coding DNA: TGTGCCAGCAGTGAAGCTGGACAGGGGGCGTGGGAGCAGTACTTC. The full variable domain, in which reference TRBV2 and TRBJ2-7 provide the parts outside the CDR3, is EPEVTQTPSHQVTQMGQEVILRCVPISNHLYFYWYRQILGQKVEFLVSFYNNEISEKSEIFDDQFSVERPDGSNFTLKIRSTKLEDSAMYFCASSEAGQGAWEQYFGPGTRLTVT.

This clone is a singleton in its sample. V gene TRBV28 combines with J gene TRBJ1-5, with no clear D. Looked up from germline, CDR1 is MDHEN and CDR2 is SYDVKM. This CDR3 has 12 amino acids. Trimming pared 3 bases from V and 6 bases from J, leaving 6 bases between. DNA for the CDR3: TGTGCCAGCAGTTTTGAGGTTCAGCCCCAGCATTTT. This encodes CASSFEVQPQHF.

This sequence joins TRBV6-1 and TRBJ2-1, with D possibly TRBD2 on 6 matching bases. Germline V gene lookup returns CDR1 MNHNS and CDR2 SASEGT. Deletions cut 2 bases from V and 9 bases from J, with 14 bases between. The CDR3 length is 14 residues. CDR3 loop: CASSERGSGAEQFF. As DNA, the CDR3 is TGTGCCAGCAGTGAAAGGGGTAGCGGTGCTGAGCAGTTCTTC.